This TCR beta chain was retrieved from a study of beta chain features in type 1 diabetes. All of the isolated RNA was reverse transcribed, so expressed TCRB transcripts were sequenced. Libraries were prepared by immunoSEQ multiplex PCR; TCRdb keeps only in-frame clonotypes and omits some of them. The repertoire consists of hundreds of thousands of clones, with about 30% occurring once and the leading ten covering about 0.06%. Trimming removed 3 bases from V and 10 bases from J; junction bases left unmatched: 4. CDR3 length: 14 residues. CDR1 and CDR2 (germline): SEHNR, FQNEAQ (reference sequence). The source material was naive CD4+ T cells from blood. The TCR originated in a man in his late teens or twenties in good health. The chain employs TRBV7-9 and TRBJ2-1, with TRBD2 matching 12 bases. CDR3 protein: CASSFTGTSGEQFF. CDR3 coding DNA: TGTGCCAGCAGCTTCACCGGGACTAGCGGGGAGCAGTTCTTC.